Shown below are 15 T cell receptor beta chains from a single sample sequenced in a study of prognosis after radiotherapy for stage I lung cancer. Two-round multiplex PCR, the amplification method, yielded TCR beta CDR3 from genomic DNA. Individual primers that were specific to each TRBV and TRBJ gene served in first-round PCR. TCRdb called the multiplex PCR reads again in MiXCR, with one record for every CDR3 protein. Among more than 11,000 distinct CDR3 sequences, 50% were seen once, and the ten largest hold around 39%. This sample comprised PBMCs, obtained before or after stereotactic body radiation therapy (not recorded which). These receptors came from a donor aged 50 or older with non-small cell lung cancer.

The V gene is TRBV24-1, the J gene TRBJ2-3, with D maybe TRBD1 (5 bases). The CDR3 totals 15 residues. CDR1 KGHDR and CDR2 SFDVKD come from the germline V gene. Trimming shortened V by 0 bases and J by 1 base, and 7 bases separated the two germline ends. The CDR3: CATSDLDSGTDTQYF. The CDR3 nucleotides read TGTGCCACCAGTGATTTGGACAGCGGCACAGATACGCAGTATTTT.

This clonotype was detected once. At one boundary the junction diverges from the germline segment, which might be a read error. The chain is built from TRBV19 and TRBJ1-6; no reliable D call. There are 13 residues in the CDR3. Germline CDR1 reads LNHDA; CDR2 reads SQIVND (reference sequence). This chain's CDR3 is CSSSIDWDSPLHF. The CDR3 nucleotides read TGTTCCAGTAGTATCGACTGGGATTCACCCCTCCACTTT.

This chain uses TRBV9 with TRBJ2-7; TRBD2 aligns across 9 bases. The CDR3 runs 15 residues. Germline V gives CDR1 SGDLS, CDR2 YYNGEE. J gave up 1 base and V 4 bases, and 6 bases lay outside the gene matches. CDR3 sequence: CASSSPSGGSYEQYF. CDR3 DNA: TGTGCCAGCAGCTCTCCCAGCGGGGGGTCCTACGAGCAGTACTTC.

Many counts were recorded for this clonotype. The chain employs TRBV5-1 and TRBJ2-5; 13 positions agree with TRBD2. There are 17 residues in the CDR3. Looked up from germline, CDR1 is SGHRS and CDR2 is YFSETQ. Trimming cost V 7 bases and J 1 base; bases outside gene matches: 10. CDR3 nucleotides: TGCGCCAGCGCCCGACTAGCGGGGGGCCAGTCCCAAGAGACCCAGTACTTC. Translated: CASARLAGGQSQETQYF.

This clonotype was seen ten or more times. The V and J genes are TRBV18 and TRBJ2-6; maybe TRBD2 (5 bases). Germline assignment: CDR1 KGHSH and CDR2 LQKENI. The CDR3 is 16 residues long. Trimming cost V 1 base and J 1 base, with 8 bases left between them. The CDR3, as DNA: TGTGCCAGCTCACCACTCACTAGTTCTGGGGCCAACGTCCTGACTTTC. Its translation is CASSPLTSSGANVLTF.

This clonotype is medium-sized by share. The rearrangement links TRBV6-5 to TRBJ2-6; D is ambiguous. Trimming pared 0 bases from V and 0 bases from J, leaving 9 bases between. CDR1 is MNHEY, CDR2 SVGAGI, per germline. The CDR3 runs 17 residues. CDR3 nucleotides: TGTGCCAGCAGTTACTCGGTTTCTGACTCTGGGGCCAACGTCCTGACTTTC. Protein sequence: CASSYSVSDSGANVLTF.

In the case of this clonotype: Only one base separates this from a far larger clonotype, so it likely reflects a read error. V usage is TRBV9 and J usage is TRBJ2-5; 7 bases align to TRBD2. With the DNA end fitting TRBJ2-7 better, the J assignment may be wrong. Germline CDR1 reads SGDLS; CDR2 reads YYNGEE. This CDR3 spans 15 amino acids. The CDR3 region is CASSSPGGGVAEQYF. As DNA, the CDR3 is TGTGCCAGCAGCTCTCCCGGCGGGGGTGTGGCCGAGCAGTACTTC.

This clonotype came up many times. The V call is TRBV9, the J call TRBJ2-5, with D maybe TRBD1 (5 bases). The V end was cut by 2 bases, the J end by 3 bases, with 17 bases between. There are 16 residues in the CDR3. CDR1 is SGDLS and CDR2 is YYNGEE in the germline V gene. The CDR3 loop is CASSVFDSRNEETQYF. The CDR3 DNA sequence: TGTGCCAGCAGCGTCTTTGACAGTCGAAACGAAGAGACCCAGTACTTC.

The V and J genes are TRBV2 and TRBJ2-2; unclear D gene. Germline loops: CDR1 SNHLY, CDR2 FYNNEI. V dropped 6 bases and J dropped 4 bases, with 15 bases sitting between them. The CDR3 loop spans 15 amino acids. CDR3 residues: CASSRRATSTGELFF. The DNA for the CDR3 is TGTGCCAGCAGCCGTCGGGCGACGAGCACCGGGGAGCTGTTTTTT.

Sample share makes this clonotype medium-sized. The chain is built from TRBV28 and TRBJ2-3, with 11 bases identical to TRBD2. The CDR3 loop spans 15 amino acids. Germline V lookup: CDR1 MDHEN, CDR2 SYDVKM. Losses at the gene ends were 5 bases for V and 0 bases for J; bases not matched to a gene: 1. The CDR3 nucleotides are TGTGCCAGCAGTCGACTAGCGGGAAGCACAGATACGCAGTATTTT. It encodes CASSRLAGSTDTQYF.

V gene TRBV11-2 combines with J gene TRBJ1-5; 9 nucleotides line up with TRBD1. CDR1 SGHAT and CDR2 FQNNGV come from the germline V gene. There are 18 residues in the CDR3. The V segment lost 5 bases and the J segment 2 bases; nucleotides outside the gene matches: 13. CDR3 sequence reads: CASSPGGTGNTGNQPQHF. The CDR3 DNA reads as TGTGCCAGCAGCCCAGGGGGGACAGGGAATACTGGCAATCAGCCCCAGCATTTT.

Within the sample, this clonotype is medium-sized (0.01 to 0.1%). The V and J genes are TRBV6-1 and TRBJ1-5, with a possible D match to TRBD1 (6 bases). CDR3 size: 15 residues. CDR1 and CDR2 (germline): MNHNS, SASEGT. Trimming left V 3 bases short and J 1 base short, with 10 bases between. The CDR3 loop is CASSDSGASNQPQHF. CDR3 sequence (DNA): TGTGCCAGCAGTGATTCAGGGGCGAGCAATCAGCCCCAGCATTTT.

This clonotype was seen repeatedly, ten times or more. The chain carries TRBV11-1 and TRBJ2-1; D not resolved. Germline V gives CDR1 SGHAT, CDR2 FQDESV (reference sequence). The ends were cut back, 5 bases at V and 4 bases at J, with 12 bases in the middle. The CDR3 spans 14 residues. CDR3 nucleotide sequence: TGTGCCAGCAGCCCGGGTTTGTCTTACAATGAGCAGTTCTTC. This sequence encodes CASSPGLSYNEQFF.

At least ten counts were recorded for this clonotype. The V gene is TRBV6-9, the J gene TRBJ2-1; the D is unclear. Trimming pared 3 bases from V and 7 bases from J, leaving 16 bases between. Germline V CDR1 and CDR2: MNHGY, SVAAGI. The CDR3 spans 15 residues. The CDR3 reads CASSYGPALGNEQFF. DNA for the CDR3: TGTGCCAGCAGTTACGGGCCGGCCCTCGGGAATGAGCAGTTCTTC.

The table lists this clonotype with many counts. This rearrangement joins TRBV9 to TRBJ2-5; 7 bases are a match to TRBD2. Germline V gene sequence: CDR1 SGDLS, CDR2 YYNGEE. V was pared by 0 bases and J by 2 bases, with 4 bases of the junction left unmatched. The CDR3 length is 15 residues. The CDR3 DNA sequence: TGTGCCAGCAGCGTAGTAGCGGGCGAACAAGAGACCCAGTACTTC. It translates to CASSVVAGEQETQYF. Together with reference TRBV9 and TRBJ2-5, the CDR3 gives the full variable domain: DSGVTQTPKHLITATGQRVTLRCSPRSGDLSVYWYQQSLDQGLQFLIQYYNGEERAKGNILERFSAQQFPDLHSELNLSSLELGDSALYFCASSVVAGEQETQYFGPGTRLLVL.